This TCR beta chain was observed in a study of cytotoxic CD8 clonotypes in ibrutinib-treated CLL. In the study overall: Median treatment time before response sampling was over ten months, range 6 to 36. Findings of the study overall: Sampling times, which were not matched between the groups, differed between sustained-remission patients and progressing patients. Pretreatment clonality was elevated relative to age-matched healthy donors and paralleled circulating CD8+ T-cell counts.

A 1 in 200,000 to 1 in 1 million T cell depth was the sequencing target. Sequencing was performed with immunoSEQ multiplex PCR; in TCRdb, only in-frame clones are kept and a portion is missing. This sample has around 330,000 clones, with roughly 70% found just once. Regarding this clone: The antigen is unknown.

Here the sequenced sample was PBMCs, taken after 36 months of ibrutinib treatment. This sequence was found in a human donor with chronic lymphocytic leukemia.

DNA for the CDR3: TGTGCCAGCAGTTACGCCGCTCTTGATTCGGATACGCAGTATTTT. Protein product: CASSYAALDSDTQYF. The chain has TRBV6-6 and TRBJ2-3; D ambiguous. Germline V gene data show CDR1 as MNHNY and CDR2 as SVGAGI (reference sequence). V lost 2 bases and J 6 bases, leaving 15 bases between the germline ends. The CDR3 runs to 15 residues.